Listed below are T cell receptor beta chains from one sample, sequenced in a study of follicular helper T cells after annual influenza vaccination. Method: immunoSEQ multiplex PCR; TCRdb's copy keeps in-frame clones and lacks some. The sample lists around 13,000 clones, roughly 80% occurring once. Sample: CXCR5- memory CD4+ T cells sorted from blood, taken on the day of influenza vaccination. The receptors derive from an adult who received the influenza vaccine. The CDR3 runs from the conserved cysteine through the conserved F or W. D genes are given only for firm matches.

d_call	v_call	j_call	cdr3_length	cdr3_aa
-	TRBV18	TRBJ2-3	12	CASSTSTDTQYF
TRBD1	TRBV5-1	TRBJ2-7	15	CASRERTGATYEQYF
-	TRBV7-2	TRBJ2-3	17	CASSRTRLGFHTDTQYF
-	TRBV18	TRBJ2-7	12	CASSPGRQEQYF
TRBD1	TRBV18	TRBJ1-4	16	CASSPRTGGVSEKLFF
-	TRBV7-3	TRBJ1-1	13	CASSLSVNTEAFF
-	TRBV6-1	TRBJ1-5	14	CASSEASVNQPQHF
-	TRBV5-1	TRBJ1-1	14	CASRIQGEKAEAFF
-	TRBV7-2	TRBJ2-3	12	CASSSRRGTQYF
TRBD1	TRBV11-3	TRBJ2-1	14	CASSLGNRGNEQFF
-	TRBV19	TRBJ2-1	12	CASRTDYNEQFF
-	TRBV7-6	TRBJ2-7	14	CASSLEDGYYEQYF
TRBD1	TRBV5-4	TRBJ2-5	14	CASSSGPGGETQYF
TRBD1	TRBV19	TRBJ1-5	15	CASRQWGTDYQPQHF
-	TRBV10-3	TRBJ1-2	13	CAISELPSYGYTF
TRBD1	TRBV5-6	TRBJ2-7	15	CASSPGQVFSYEQYF
TRBD2	TRBV9	TRBJ2-1	17	CASSPRTSGGAVNEQFF
-	TRBV7-9	TRBJ1-1	13	CASSLEGPRVAFF
TRBD2	TRBV7-2	TRBJ2-3	16	CASSRPRGGHRDTQYF
TRBD1	TRBV7-9	TRBJ1-2	15	CASSMGQKTYYGYTF
TRBD2	TRBV7-9	TRBJ2-5	16	CASTQTSGGYQETQYF
TRBD2	TRBV5-6	TRBJ2-5	14	CASSPAGGRETQYF
-	TRBV5-4	TRBJ1-1	16	CASSSKTGSGKTEAFF
-	TRBV6-5	TRBJ2-3	15	CASNTHGGQTDTQYF
TRBD2	TRBV5-1	TRBJ2-1	17	CASSSGHFSGGAYEQFF
TRBD2	TRBV4-3	TRBJ2-7	17	CASSQGISGGDSYEQYF
TRBD2	TRBV6-1	TRBJ2-5	15	CASSELAGAGETQYF
-	TRBV29-1	TRBJ1-1	12	CSGRHGNTEAFF
TRBD1	TRBV6-1	TRBJ1-2	14	CASSVTYRGGGYTF
-	TRBV11-2	TRBJ1-5	13	CASSLSLRQPQHF
-	TRBV18	TRBJ1-5	13	CASSTGGNQPQHF
-	TRBV18	TRBJ2-5	13	CASSPPQGETQYF